This T cell receptor beta chain appears in the sequencing data of a study of shared clonotypes between healthy human individuals. Produced via immunoSEQ multiplex PCR; TCRdb's table is partial and in-frame only. The sample includes fewer than 3 million clones, around 92% of them seen just once. The TCR originated in a man aged 18 to 30 in good health. Some clones in this sample may be carry-over from other donors' samples. Sequencing input: naive CD4+ T cells from PBMCs. Subset in this sample: CD45RA+ positively selected.

CDR3 loop: CASSQRLAGGPNGNEQFF. CDR3 bases: TGTGCCAGCAGCCAGAGACTAGCGGGAGGGCCGAATGGTAATGAGCAGTTCTTC. The V gene is TRBV11-2, the J gene TRBJ2-1, with 14 bases identical to TRBD2. From germline, CDR1 is SGHAT and CDR2 FQNNGV. This CDR3 is built from 18 residues. Trimming removed 5 bases from V and 7 bases from J; junction bases left unmatched: 13.